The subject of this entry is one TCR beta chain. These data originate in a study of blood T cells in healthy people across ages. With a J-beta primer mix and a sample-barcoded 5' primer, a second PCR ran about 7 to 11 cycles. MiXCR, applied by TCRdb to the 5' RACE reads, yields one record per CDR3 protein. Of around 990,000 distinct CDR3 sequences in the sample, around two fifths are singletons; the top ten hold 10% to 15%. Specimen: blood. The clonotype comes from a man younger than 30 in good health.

This chain's CDR3 is CASSGGGTKPYEQYF. DNA of the CDR3: TGTGCCAGCAGCGGGGGGGGGACAAAACCCTACGAGCAGTACTTC. This rearrangement joins TRBV9 to TRBJ2-7; the D gene is possibly TRBD2 (7 bases). The CDR3 covers 15 residues. CDR1 and CDR2 (germline): SGDLS, YYNGEE. V was pared by 3 bases and J by 2 bases, with 15 bases between. The variable domain in full, completed from reference TRBV9 and TRBJ2-7, reads DSGVTQTPKHLITATGQRVTLRCSPRSGDLSVYWYQQSLDQGLQFLIQYYNGEERAKGNILERFSAQQFPDLHSELNLSSLELGDSALYFCASSGGGTKPYEQYFGPGTRLTVT.